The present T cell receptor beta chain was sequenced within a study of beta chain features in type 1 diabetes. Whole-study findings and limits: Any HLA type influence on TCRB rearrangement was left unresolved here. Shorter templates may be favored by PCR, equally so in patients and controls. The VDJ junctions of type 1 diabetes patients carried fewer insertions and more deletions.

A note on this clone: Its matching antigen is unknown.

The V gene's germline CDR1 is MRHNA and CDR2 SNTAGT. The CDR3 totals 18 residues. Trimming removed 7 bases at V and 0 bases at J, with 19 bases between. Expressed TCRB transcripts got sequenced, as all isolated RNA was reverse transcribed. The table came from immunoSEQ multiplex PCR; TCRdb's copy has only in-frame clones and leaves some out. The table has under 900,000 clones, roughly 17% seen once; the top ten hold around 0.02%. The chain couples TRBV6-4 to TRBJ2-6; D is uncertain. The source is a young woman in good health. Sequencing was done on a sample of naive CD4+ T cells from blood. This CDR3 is CASTTPVLPRSGANVLTF. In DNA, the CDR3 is TGTGCCAGCACGACGCCCGTTCTCCCCCGCTCTGGGGCCAACGTCCTGACTTTC.